The 19 T cell receptor beta chains below were found in one sample sequenced in a study of T cells in Graves' hyperthyroidism and ophthalmopathy. Amplification targeted TCR beta CDR3 regions from RNA transcripts. HTBI primers were the set used in a first-round RT-PCR of the TCR CDR3. TCRdb reprocessed the multiplex PCR reads with MiXCR, giving one entry per CDR3 protein. Of 600,000 or so distinct CDR3 sequences in the sample, roughly 14% are singletons; the top ten hold around 12%. The specimen was blood. The receptors originated from a woman in her forties or fifties with Graves' ophthalmopathy.

The V gene is TRBV27, the J gene TRBJ2-3; D is uncertain. V lost 10 bases to trimming and J lost 4 bases, with 15 bases between them. Per germline, CDR1 MNHEY and CDR2 SMNVEV (reference sequence). The CDR3 loop spans 13 amino acids. CDR3 in DNA: TGTGCCACCCGCGAGATTCGAGCAGATACGCAGTATTTT. Residues: CATREIRADTQYF.

This clonotype came up many times. The CDR3 is CASSPQGSYNSPLHF. CDR3 bases: TGTGCCAGCAGCCCCCAGGGCTCCTATAATTCACCCCTCCACTTT. V usage is TRBV7-2 and J usage is TRBJ1-6, with D perhaps matching TRBD1 (5 bases). V was trimmed by 5 bases and J by 0 bases, leaving 8 bases between them. Germline V CDR1 and CDR2: SGHTA, FQGNSA. This CDR3 is built from 15 residues.

V is TRBV29-1 and J is TRBJ2-1; D uncertain. CDR1 SQVTM and CDR2 ANQGSEA come from the germline V gene. V was pared by 3 bases and J by 6 bases, with 9 bases between. This CDR3 region has 12 residues. The CDR3 spells CSVDPNSNEQFF. Here the CDR3 DNA reads TGCAGCGTTGATCCAAATAGCAATGAGCAGTTCTTC.

This clonotype appeared many times. This chain joins TRBV9 and TRBJ2-1, with D tentatively TRBD2 (6 bases). Germline-derived CDR1 and CDR2 are SGDLS and YYNGEE. The CDR3 sequence is 15 residues long. Trimming removed 0 bases at V and 5 bases at J, with 12 bases between. The CDR3 DNA is TGTGCCAGCAGCGTAGCCGGGACTCCAAACAATGAGCAGTTCTTC. Its protein is CASSVAGTPNNEQFF.

This clonotype has a count of ten or more. The rearrangement joins TRBV2 to TRBJ1-5; D is possibly TRBD1 (6 bases). Trimming pared 7 bases from V and 0 bases from J, leaving 16 bases between. The CDR3 length is 16 residues. Germline-derived CDR1 and CDR2 are SNHLY and FYNNEI. CDR3 bases: TGTGCCAGCAATGGTAGGGGGTCTAATAGCAATCAGCCCCAGCATTTT. This encodes CASNGRGSNSNQPQHF.

The rearrangement uses TRBV4-1 and TRBJ2-1; D might be TRBD2 (5 bases). Germline V CDR1 and CDR2: MGHRA, YSYEKL. V lost 1 base and J lost 4, with 11 bases in between. This CDR3 has 15 amino acids. CDR3 sequence (DNA): TGCGCCAGCAGCCAAGTCGGTGCGGGTTACAATGAGCAGTTCTTC. Translated, it gives CASSQVGAGYNEQFF.

This clonotype has a count of ten or more. The chain joins TRBV28 to TRBJ2-5, with 9 bases aligning to TRBD2. Germline CDR1 is MDHEN and CDR2 is SYDVKM. The length of the CDR3 is 16 residues. V lost 3 bases and J lost 3; bases outside the gene matches: 8. The CDR3 loop is CASSFLSGGSKETQYF. CDR3 coding DNA: TGTGCCAGCAGTTTTCTTAGCGGGGGTAGTAAAGAGACCCAGTACTTC.

This clonotype was observed many times. V usage is TRBV5-5 and J usage is TRBJ2-1; no clear D. This CDR3 comprises 15 residues. Germline loops: CDR1 SGHKS, CDR2 YYEKEE (reference sequence). V was clipped by 3 bases and J by 0 bases, with 10 bases between them. Here the CDR3 DNA reads TGTGCCAGCAGCTATGTACTAAGCTCCTACAATGAGCAGTTCTTC. Its protein is CASSYVLSSYNEQFF.

This clonotype was counted many times. The chain is built from TRBV7-2 and TRBJ2-7; D may be TRBD1 (5 bases). V was cut by 3 bases and J by 4 bases, with 13 bases left in between. CDR1 SGHTA and CDR2 FQGNSA come from the germline V gene. This CDR3 has 14 amino acids. In nucleotides, the CDR3 is TGTGCCAGCAGCTTCCGACAGAATCGTTACGAGCAGTACTTC. Its translation: CASSFRQNRYEQYF.

This clonotype was observed a handful of times. J is TRBJ1-5 and V is TRBV28, with 7 bases that match TRBD1. The V gene's germline CDR1 is MDHEN and CDR2 SYDVKM. The CDR3 covers 16 residues. J was trimmed by 6 bases and V by 4 bases; bases with no gene match: 12. The CDR3 sequence is CASSYERGRWGQPQHF. The CDR3 coding sequence is TGTGCCAGCAGTTACGAAAGGGGGCGCTGGGGTCAGCCCCAGCATTTT.

This clonotype was observed many times. The chain carries TRBV10-3 and TRBJ2-1; possibly TRBD1 for D (5 bases). The ends were cut back, 4 bases at V and 8 bases at J, with 12 bases in the middle. The CDR3 covers 13 residues. The germline CDR1 and CDR2 sequences are ENHRY and SYGVKD. For the CDR3, the DNA is TGTGCCATCAGTGCCCAGGGTGGCGATGAGCAGTTCTTC. It yields the protein CAISAQGGDEQFF.

The V call is TRBV20-1, the J call TRBJ2-2; TRBD2 agrees at 8 bases. V shed 1 base and J 1 base; nucleotides not matched to a gene: 5. The CDR3 extends over 16 amino acids. Germline CDR1 reads DFQATT; CDR2 reads SNEGSKA (reference sequence). The CDR3 nucleotides read TGCAGTGCTAGAGCTAGAACTAGCGGGAACACCGGGGAGCTGTTTTTT. Residues: CSARARTSGNTGELFF.

As for this clonotype: A single base separates this from a much larger clone, so it may be a read error. CDR3 sequence reads: CTSSRGTSGMGETQYF. In DNA form, the CDR3 reads TGTACCAGCAGCCGTGGGACTAGCGGGATGGGGGAGACCCAGTACTTC. The chain combines TRBV7-2 with TRBJ2-5, with 13 bases matching TRBD2. Germline V lookup: CDR1 SGHTA, CDR2 FQGNSA. The CDR3 is 16 amino acids. Trimming cost V 5 bases and J 5 bases; bases outside gene matches: 8.

This clonotype came up a few times. The rearrangement uses TRBV4-1 and TRBJ2-7; D may be TRBD2 (6 bases). Trimming removed 1 base at V and 0 bases at J, with 10 bases between. This CDR3 has 15 amino acids. From germline, CDR1 is MGHRA and CDR2 YSYEKL. CDR3 residues: CASSQVGGTSYEQYF. CDR3 in DNA: TGCGCCAGCAGCCAAGTAGGCGGGACCTCCTACGAGCAGTACTTC.

This clonotype was detected many times. The chain employs TRBV7-3 and TRBJ2-1; the D call may be TRBD1 or TRBD2 (7 bases each). The CDR3 is made up of 19 amino acids. Germline assignment: CDR1 SGHTA and CDR2 FQGTGA. The V end lost 5 bases, the J end lost 1 base, and 24 bases lay between the germline ends. Here the CDR3 reads CASSRMQGGRGLSYNEQFF. The CDR3 nucleotides read TGTGCCAGCAGCCGTATGCAGGGGGGGAGGGGGCTTTCCTACAATGAGCAGTTCTTC.

A word on this clonotype: This may stem from a read error, because a much larger clone lies one nucleotide away. The gene calls are TRBV6-2 or TRBV6-3 and TRBJ1-1; weak D call: TRBD1 (5 bases). CDR3 length: 16 residues. V was clipped by 5 bases and J by 0 bases, with 16 bases between them. Germline V gene lookup returns CDR1 MNHEY and CDR2 SVGEGT. CDR3 coding DNA: TGTGCCAGCAGTGCACGAGGGGTGGCTGTGAACACTGAAGCTTTCTTT. Encoded protein: CASSARGVAVNTEAFF.

The chain recombines TRBV2 with TRBJ2-3; D is possibly TRBD1 (5 bases). This CDR3 spans 15 amino acids. Germline V gene data show CDR1 as SNHLY and CDR2 as FYNNEI. Trimming shortened V by 3 bases and J by 4 bases, and 14 bases separated the two germline ends. CDR3 protein: CASSDQGGVSDTQYF. The CDR3 nucleotides read TGTGCCAGCAGTGATCAGGGCGGAGTCTCAGATACGCAGTATTTT.

In this sample, this clonotype turned up many times. The chain couples TRBV30 to TRBJ1-1; D uncertain. This CDR3 has 14 amino acids. V was clipped by 2 bases and J by 3 bases, with 13 bases between them. Germline V CDR1 and CDR2: GTSNPN, SVGIG (reference sequence). In DNA, the CDR3 is TGTGCCTGGAGTAAAAGGGTAGTATACACTGAAGCTTTCTTT. Protein: CAWSKRVVYTEAFF.

This clonotype was seen ten or more times. This chain connects TRBV20-1 to TRBJ2-1; D is unclear. The V and J ends lost 6 bases and 7 bases respectively, with 22 bases between them. The CDR3 runs 15 residues. Germline values: CDR1 DFQATT, CDR2 SNEGSKA (reference sequence). The CDR3 DNA reads TGCAGTGCGCGAACCTTGGGATTTAAAGGGAATGAGCAGTTCTTC. It codes for CSARTLGFKGNEQFF.